These 20 T cell receptor beta chains were sequenced from one sample in a study of long-term antiretroviral therapy in people with HIV. immunoSEQ v3.0 was run at survey level. Method: immunoSEQ multiplex PCR; TCRdb's copy keeps in-frame clones and lacks some. The sample consists of roughly 13,000 clones, about 78% of them appearing once. The specimen was unsorted PBMCs, collected 1.3 years after starting antiretroviral therapy. Receptor source: a woman aged 18-29 years with HIV.

J is TRBJ1-5 and V is TRBV19; D is possibly TRBD1 (5 bases). The germline V and J ends were trimmed by 9 bases and 0 bases, with 21 bases remaining between them. The CDR3 length is 17 residues. Germline CDR1 reads LNHDA; CDR2 reads SQIVND (reference sequence). CDR3 DNA: TGTGCCAGAGATCGGCGGTCCCGGGACGGTAGCAATCAGCCCCAGCATTTT. Encoded protein: CARDRRSRDGSNQPQHF. Looking up the rest from reference TRBV19 and TRBJ1-5 gives the full variable domain: DGGITQSPKYLFRKEGQNVTLSCEQNLNHDAMYWYRQDPGQGLRLIYYSQIVNDFQKGDIAEGYSVSREKKESFPLTVTSAQKNPTAFYLCARDRRSRDGSNQPQHFGDGTRLSIL.

The chain couples TRBV2 to TRBJ2-1; tentative D call: TRBD2 (5 bases). The length of the CDR3 is 15 residues. Looked up from germline, CDR1 is SNHLY and CDR2 is FYNNEI. Deletions cut 7 bases from V and 9 bases from J, with 22 bases between. The CDR3 here is CASNGVGGPTGEQFF. CDR3 DNA: TGTGCCAGCAACGGGGTTGGTGGACCGACGGGTGAGCAGTTCTTC.

The chain joins TRBV28 to TRBJ2-1, with D maybe TRBD1 (6 bases). Germline V gene sequence: CDR1 MDHEN, CDR2 SYDVKM. V lost 7 bases and J 4 bases, leaving 20 bases between the germline ends. CDR3 length: 16 amino acids. As DNA, the CDR3 is TGTGCCAGCACCACGCCGACAGGCCCGTCTTACAATGAGCAGTTCTTC. It codes for CASTTPTGPSYNEQFF. Variable domain in full (rest from reference TRBV28 and TRBJ2-1): DVKVTQSSRYLVKRTGEKVFLECVQDMDHENMFWYRQDPGLGLRLIYFSYDVKMKEKGDIPEGYSVSREKKERFSLILESASTNQTSMYLCASTTPTGPSYNEQFFGPGTRLTVL.

The V gene is TRBV19, the J gene TRBJ1-2; TRBD1 is a possible D gene (5 bases). CDR3 length: 14 residues. Germline CDR1 reads LNHDA; CDR2 reads SQIVND (reference sequence). Trimming removed 5 bases from V and 7 bases from J, with 17 bases in between. CDR3 nucleotides: TGTGCCAGTAGTCCCACGGGGGGTCCGGCTGGCTACACCTTC. This codes for CASSPTGGPAGYTF.

The chain combines TRBV9 with TRBJ1-2; no reliable D call. Per the germline V gene, CDR1 is SGDLS and CDR2 is YYNGEE. The CDR3 loop spans 12 amino acids. V was clipped by 3 bases and J by 8 bases, with 11 bases between them. The DNA for the CDR3 is TGTGCCAGCAGCGGTGGGGTTACGGGCTACACCTTC. Translation: CASSGGVTGYTF.

The chain uses TRBV4-1 and TRBJ2-2, with a possible D match to TRBD2 (6 bases). The CDR3 sequence is 20 residues long. The V and J ends lost 2 bases and 2 bases respectively, with 24 bases between them. From germline, CDR1 is MGHRA and CDR2 YSYEKL. CDR3 in DNA: TGCGCCAGCAGCCAACCATCGGATCCGGGGCGACTAGTAAACACCGGGGAGCTGTTTTTT. Protein sequence: CASSQPSDPGRLVNTGELFF.

The chain links TRBV6-6 to TRBJ1-5; D perhaps matches TRBD1 (6 bases). CDR1 and CDR2 from the germline V gene are MNHNY and SVGAGI (reference sequence). V was pared by 6 bases and J by 1 base, with 16 bases between. The CDR3 loop spans 16 amino acids. CDR3 in DNA: TGTGCCAGCAGGCGCCGGGGGCAGGGGAGCAATCAGCCCCAGCATTTT. Translation gives CASRRRGQGSNQPQHF.

This chain links TRBV4-2 with TRBJ1-4, with D possibly TRBD1 on 6 matching bases. The CDR3 is 15 amino acids. The V gene lost 1 base and the J gene lost 7 bases, with 13 bases spanning the gap. Germline V gene sequence: CDR1 LGHNA, CDR2 YNFKEQ. The CDR3 sequence: CASSQAAGEGEKLFF. DNA for the CDR3: TGTGCCAGCAGCCAAGCCGCAGGGGAGGGTGAAAAACTGTTTTTT.

This clone is labeled medium-sized. The rearrangement uses TRBV28 and TRBJ2-7; 9 bases are a match to TRBD2. CDR3 length: 17 residues. Germline V gives CDR1 MDHEN, CDR2 SYDVKM. The V segment lost 4 bases and the J segment 2 bases; nucleotides outside the gene matches: 12. The CDR3 sequence: CASSYPWGSGSTYEQYF. CDR3 DNA sequence: TGTGCCAGCAGTTACCCCTGGGGTAGCGGGAGTACCTACGAGCAGTACTTC.

The CDR3 reads CASIEGVDNEQFF. The DNA of the CDR3 is TGTGCCAGCATAGAGGGAGTCGACAATGAGCAGTTCTTC. The chain joins TRBV7-2 to TRBJ2-1; maybe TRBD2 (5 bases). CDR3 length: 13 residues. The V gene's germline CDR1 is SGHTA and CDR2 FQGNSA. Trimming removed 7 bases at V and 5 bases at J, with 12 bases between.

The chain recombines TRBV15 with TRBJ1-5, with unresolved D. CDR1 is LNHNV and CDR2 is YYDKDF in the germline V gene (reference sequence). V lost 1 base, J lost 0 bases, and 19 bases lay in between. The CDR3 runs 19 residues. In DNA, the CDR3 is TGTGCCACCAGCAGAGGGAGAGGCAGCCCTCAATATAGCAATCAGCCCCAGCATTTT. Translating it yields CATSRGRGSPQYSNQPQHF.

This clone was detected a few times. The gene calls are TRBV7-9 and TRBJ1-6, with D uncertain. CDR1 and CDR2 from the germline V gene are SEHNR and FQNEAQ (reference sequence). The V and J ends lost 1 base and 6 bases respectively, with 10 bases between them. The CDR3 is made up of 15 amino acids. CDR3 residues: CASSLVSSFNSPLHF. The CDR3 nucleotides read TGTGCCAGCAGCTTAGTTTCCAGTTTTAATTCACCCCTCCACTTT.

V gene TRBV11-2 combines with J gene TRBJ2-1; unclear D gene. The CDR3 contains 11 residues. CDR1 SGHAT and CDR2 FQNNGV come from the germline V gene. The V gene lost 3 bases and the J gene lost 6 bases, with 3 bases spanning the gap. CDR3 sequence reads: CASSFVNEQFF. DNA for the CDR3: TGTGCCAGCAGCTTTGTCAATGAGCAGTTCTTC.

The V and J genes are TRBV11-2 and TRBJ2-7, with 9 bases lining up with TRBD1. The germline gives CDR1 SGHAT, CDR2 FQNNGV. Trimming at V came to 5 bases and at J to 6 bases, leaving 8 bases not matched to a gene. CDR3 size: 14 residues. CDR3: CASSARGTGPEQYF. The CDR3 coding sequence is TGTGCCAGCAGCGCTAGAGGGACAGGGCCCGAGCAGTACTTC.

The chain employs TRBV13 and TRBJ2-1, with D maybe TRBD1 (7 bases). The germline V and J ends were trimmed by 0 bases and 7 bases, with 13 bases remaining between them. CDR1 is PRHDT, CDR2 FYEKMQ, per germline (reference sequence). The CDR3 runs to 15 residues. CDR3 in amino acids: CASSLGAGGRNEQFF. CDR3 DNA: TGTGCCAGCAGCTTAGGGGCAGGGGGGAGGAATGAGCAGTTCTTC. The whole variable domain, filled in from reference TRBV13 and TRBJ2-1, reads AAGVIQSPRHLIKEKRETATLKCYPIPRHDTVYWYQQGPGQDPQFLISFYEKMQSDKGSIPDRFSAQQFSDYHSELNMSSLELGDSALYFCASSLGAGGRNEQFFGPGTRLTVL.

This sequence joins TRBV6-4 and TRBJ2-6, with D possibly being TRBD1 (5 bases). The V end was cut by 5 bases, the J end by 3 bases, with 8 bases between. Germline CDR1 and CDR2: MRHNA and SNTAGT. The CDR3 sequence is 14 residues long. CDR3 region: CASSPRVGANVLTF. Here the CDR3 DNA reads TGTGCCAGCAGTCCCAGGGTTGGGGCCAACGTCCTGACTTTC.

The chain combines TRBV6-1 with TRBJ1-4; D uncertain. V was shortened by 6 bases and J by 8 bases, with 4 bases between the two germline ends. This CDR3 contains 10 residues. Germline CDR1 and CDR2: MNHNS and SASEGT. CDR3 DNA sequence: TGTGCCAGCAGAGGCGAAAAACTGTTTTTT. This codes for CASRGEKLFF.

The chain employs TRBV4-1 and TRBJ1-4; 9 nucleotides line up with TRBD1. V trimming: 6 bases; J trimming: 8 bases; junction bases outside the gene matches: 10. This CDR3 contains 15 residues. The germline CDR1 and CDR2 sequences are MGHRA and YSYEKL. CDR3 region: CASSSGQGYREKLFF. The CDR3 bases are TGCGCCAGCAGTTCAGGACAGGGGTATAGGGAAAAACTGTTTTTT.

This sequence joins TRBV4-3 and TRBJ1-2, with 9 bases aligning to TRBD1. Germline lookup yields CDR1 LGHNA and CDR2 YSLEER. J lost 3 bases, V lost 4 bases, and 6 bases had no gene match. The CDR3 consists of 15 residues. DNA of the CDR3: TGCGCCAGCAGCCCCGGGACAGGGCCCCACTATGGCTACACCTTC. Protein product: CASSPGTGPHYGYTF.

This clone was seen more than once but under ten times. The V and J genes are TRBV11-2 and TRBJ1-2; 7 bases are shared with TRBD1. J was trimmed by 5 bases and V by 5 bases; bases with no gene match: 5. The germline V gene has CDR1 SGHAT and CDR2 FQNNGV. The CDR3 runs to 13 residues. CDR3 bases: TGTGCCAGCAGCCCGACAGGGCCGTATGGCTACACCTTC. It encodes CASSPTGPYGYTF.